This TCR beta chain was profiled in a study of blood T cell repertoires in COVID-19. Across the whole study: The samples span acute and convalescent COVID-19 from the United States, Italy and Spain. Sample material is recorded as cDNA or gDNA derived from T cells, B-cell-depleted T cells, or PBMCs.

In the source study's methods: Cell counts per sample came from amplifying reference gene primers. Method: immunoSEQ multiplex PCR; TCRdb's copy keeps in-frame clones and lacks some. V and J calls plus clone size are reproduced from that table; the DNA served to infer D and trimming. The sample has about 41,000 clones; about 90% are singletons. The receptor was isolated from a man aged 60 to 69 with acute or convalescent COVID-19. Sequenced: peripheral blood.

The DNA for the CDR3 is TGTGCCAGCAGCGTAGGCGGGGCGACCTACGAGCAGTACTTC. Translation: CASSVGGATYEQYF. This chain uses TRBV9 with TRBJ2-7, with a weak D call TRBD2 (6 bases). The germline CDR1 and CDR2 sequences are SGDLS and YYNGEE. Trimming removed 0 bases from V and 2 bases from J, with 9 bases in between. The CDR3 covers 14 residues.